This TCR beta chain is drawn from a study of CD8 T cells in Susac syndrome. RNA totalling about 0.5 to 1 ug underwent reverse transcription with random hexamers. Each CDR3 protein is one row after TCRdb ran MiXCR on the immunoSEQ multiplex PCR reads. Of approximately 83,000 distinct CDR3 sequences in the sample, 85% to 95% are singletons; the top ten hold under 1%. The TEMRA cells underwent FACS enrichment, while the CD8+ and CD4+ T cells underwent negative isolation. The receptor was isolated from a human donor with Susac syndrome. The sequenced sample consisted of CD8+ T cells from PBMCs.

The CDR3 region has the DNA TGCGCCAGCAGCCAAGAGTTGGCGAGTGTGCCGTATGGCTACACCTTC. Amino acid sequence: CASSQELASVPYGYTF. This chain joins TRBV4-3 and TRBJ1-2; D gene uncertain. Germline-derived CDR1 and CDR2 are LGHNA and YSLEER. The CDR3 length is 16 residues. V was pared by 0 bases and J by 5 bases, with 16 bases between.